The present entry profiles one T cell receptor beta chain with its context. Its antigen is as yet unknown. Germline V CDR1 and CDR2: MDHEN, SYDVKM. V shed 3 bases and J shed 9 bases, with 17 bases lying between them. The CDR3 sequence is 15 residues long. Sequencing used immunoSEQ multiplex PCR; TCRdb keeps in-frame clones, though not all of them. Counted here are some 79,000 clones, around 80% occurring once; the ten biggest clones make up 40% to 55%. This record comes from a study of T cell responses to AZD1222 COVID-19 vaccine. Study-wide points: Mostly white British, mostly female donors; authors suggested clonal diversity may be underestimated.

The specimen was peripheral blood, collected 28 days after the second AZD1222 dose. The receptor was derived from an adult who received the AZD1222 COVID-19 vaccine. The chain combines TRBV28 with TRBJ2-2, with D perhaps assigned TRBD1 or TRBD2 (5 bases each). CDR3 amino acids: CASSLTGPPVRELFF. CDR3 DNA: TGTGCCAGCAGTTTGACGGGACCTCCCGTCCGGGAGCTGTTTTTT.